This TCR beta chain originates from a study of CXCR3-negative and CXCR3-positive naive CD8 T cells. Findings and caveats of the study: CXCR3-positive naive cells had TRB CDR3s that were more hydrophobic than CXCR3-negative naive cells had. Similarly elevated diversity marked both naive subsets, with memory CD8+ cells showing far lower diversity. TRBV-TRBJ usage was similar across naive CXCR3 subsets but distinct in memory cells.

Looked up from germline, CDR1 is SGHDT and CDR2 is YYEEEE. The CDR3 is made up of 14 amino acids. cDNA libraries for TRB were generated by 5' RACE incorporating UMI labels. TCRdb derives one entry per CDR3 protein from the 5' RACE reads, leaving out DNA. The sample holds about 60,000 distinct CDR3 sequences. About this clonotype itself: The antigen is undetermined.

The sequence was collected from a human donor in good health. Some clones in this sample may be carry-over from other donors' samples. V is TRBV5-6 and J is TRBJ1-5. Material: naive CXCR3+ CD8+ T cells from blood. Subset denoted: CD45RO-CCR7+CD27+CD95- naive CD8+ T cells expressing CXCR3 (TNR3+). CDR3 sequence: CASSLGQGYQPQHF.